The subject of this entry is one T cell receptor beta chain. The data stem from a study of T cells in Graves' hyperthyroidism and ophthalmopathy. Amplified TCR beta CDR3 regions derived from RNA transcripts. With the HTBI primer set, the TCR CDR3 went through a first round of RT-PCR. TCRdb processed the multiplex PCR reads anew with MiXCR; each CDR3 protein has one entry. The sample records under 550,000 distinct CDR3 sequences, approximately 20% being singletons. This CDR3 has 15 amino acids. Germline loops: CDR1 MDHEN, CDR2 SYDVKM. Trimming cost V 2 bases and J 6 bases; bases outside gene matches: 5.

The material sequenced was blood. This clonotype originated in a man aged 40-49 years with Graves' ophthalmopathy. V is TRBV28 and J is TRBJ2-2; 8 nucleotides align to TRBD1. Written as DNA, the CDR3 is TGTGCCAGCAGTTTAGACAGGGGAGGTTCCGGGGAGCTGTTTTTT. Its translation is CASSLDRGGSGELFF.